The entry that follows covers one T cell receptor beta chain sequence. No cognate antigen has been identified for it. No base quality values were provided; no much bigger clone lies one nucleotide off. The data were obtained in a study of beta chain features in type 1 diabetes (dated by TCRdb to 2017 to 2018). Regarding the research as a whole: Mean age, gender distribution, total cell number and subset yield did not differ between patients and healthy donors. A total of 90 million to 140 million sorted cells were examined across all samples, and RNA yield correlated strongly with the number of cells per subset. The study compared TCRB repertoires of sorted circulating CD4+ T cell subsets between recently diagnosed type 1 diabetes patients and matched healthy donors. Naive and central memory subsets were obtained from all 30 or so donors, but regulatory and stem cell-like memory subsets were isolated from only 8 patients and roughly eight healthy donors.

What the research found in general, with its limitations: In all four CD4+ subsets, TCRB CDR3 length was moderately but significantly shorter in type 1 diabetes patients. PCR might favor shorter templates, but patient and control samples were amplified and corrected together, so any skew would affect both groups equally. Sequencing cDNA rather than genomic DNA could over-represent highly expressing activated cells, although activation and CD3 levels did not differ between groups. Naive, central memory and regulatory TCRB repertoires appeared to be more alike among patients than among healthy donors. Patients with type 1 diabetes made fewer insertions and deleted more nucleotides at VDJ recombination sites, implying thymic rearrangement abnormalities. Because the HLA sub-analyses included only small numbers of individuals, any influence of HLA type on TCRB rearrangement was left unresolved.

V and J are trimmed by 1 base and 1 base, and the gene matches miss 9 bases of the junction. Reading from cysteine to phenylalanine, the CDR3 counts 18 amino acids. Only the CDR3 region is kept as DNA, spanning 54 bases read in frame from base 1. As encoded in the germline V gene, CDR1 is MGHRA while CDR2 is YSYEKL. A single peripheral blood draw of approximately 110 mL on average was collected from each donor into heparinised tubes. Using a panel that included CD45RO, CCR7, CD25, CD127, CD95 and CD27, naive, central memory, regulatory and stem cell-like memory CD4+ T cells were sorted on a BD FACSAria II. Every sorted population had a purity above 95%. PBMCs were isolated right away by Lymphoprep density gradient centrifugation and were stained directly, without culture. To minimize batch effects, samples were stained and sorted in pairs, one healthy donor with one patient per experiment. The entire amount of isolated RNA was reverse transcribed using the High Capacity cDNA Reverse Transcription Kit, so the sequenced TCRB transcripts were expressed ones. Deep immunoSEQ sequencing was applied to naive, central memory and regulatory T cell samples, giving an average of around 4 million total reads per sample. Sorted cells were lysed in RLT buffer, and RNA was extracted using DNase-treated RNeasy Micro or Mini kits according to cell number. To prevent cross-contamination, every cell subset was processed on its own, while patient and healthy donor samples were processed together. The immunoSEQ multiplex PCR was used to amplify TCRB sequences from cDNA, yielding 87-bp fragments that span the CDR3 region. Sequencing of the amplicons was done on the Illumina HiSeq platform. In the original analysis: PCR bias was computationally corrected using synthetic template baselines, reads within Hamming distance 2 were collapsed, and singletons that could not be merged were discarded. Reads were aligned against IMGT so that V, D and J genes, CDR3 length and insertions or deletions at six rearrangement sites could be assigned. Within each subset, clonotype counts were normalized to the number of sorted cells before true diversity and Gini coefficients were calculated with the tcR R package. The overlap coefficient, calculated on TCRB nucleotide sequences, was used to measure repertoire sharing. TCRdb obtained this table from immuneACCESS and retained in-frame rearrangements with V and J assigned. These tables miss some clones; where compared with another copy, unresolved V genes account for less than half of the shortfall, and the remainder is unexplained. V, J and clone size are those of that table, while D and trimming were read from the DNA. Present in this sample are about 160,000 clones, less than 9.5% of which were seen just once. Roughly 2.5% of the sample is held by the ten biggest clonotypes.

This TCR was sampled from a woman between 18 and 29 years old in good health. In this chain, TRBV4-1 is recombined with TRBJ2-5; the junction holds 10 bases that match TRBD2. The sample taken for sequencing was central memory CD4+ T cells from blood. DNA sequence: TGCGCCAGCAGCCAAGGATGGCTAGCGGGGGAGTTCCAAGAGACCCAGTACTTC. This codes for CASSQGWLAGEFQETQYF.